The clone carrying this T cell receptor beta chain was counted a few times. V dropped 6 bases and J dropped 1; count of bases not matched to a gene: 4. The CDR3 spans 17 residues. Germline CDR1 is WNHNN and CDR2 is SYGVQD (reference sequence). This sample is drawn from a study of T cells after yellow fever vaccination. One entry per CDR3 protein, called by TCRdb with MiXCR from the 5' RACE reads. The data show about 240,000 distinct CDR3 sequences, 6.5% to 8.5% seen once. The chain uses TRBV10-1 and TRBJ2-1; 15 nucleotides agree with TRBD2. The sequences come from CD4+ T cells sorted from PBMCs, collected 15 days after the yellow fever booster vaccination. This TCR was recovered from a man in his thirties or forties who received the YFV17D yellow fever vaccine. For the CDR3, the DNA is TGCGCCAGCAGCCGGACTAGCGGGAGGGCTTCCTACAATGAGCAGTTCTTC. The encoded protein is CASSRTSGRASYNEQFF.